This T cell receptor (beta chain) was sequenced in a study of spatial heterogeneity in lung cancer. Looked up from germline, CDR1 is MDHEN and CDR2 is SYDVKM. The CDR3 runs to 13 residues. V was shortened by 6 bases and J by 4 bases, with 11 bases between the two germline ends. Regarding time point: sample taken at primary tumor resection. A single record per CDR3 protein comes from TCRdb applying MiXCR to the 5' RACE reads. The table has approximately 92,000 distinct CDR3 sequences, about 12% seen once. The sequence was collected from a male donor with early-stage non-small cell lung cancer. This chain links TRBV28 with TRBJ2-3; D is ambiguous. The specimen was PBMCs, collected at surgery. DNA of the CDR3: TGTGCCAGCAGATTAAGGCAACCAGATACGCAGTATTTT. Protein: CASRLRQPDTQYF. The variable domain in full, with the rest retrieved from reference TRBV28 and TRBJ2-3, is DVKVTQSSRYLVKRTGEKVFLECVQDMDHENMFWYRQDPGLGLRLIYFSYDVKMKEKGDIPEGYSVSREKKERFSLILESASTNQTSMYLCASRLRQPDTQYFGPGTRLTVL.